The source of this TCR beta chain is a study of blood T cell repertoires in COVID-19. In the study overall: Samples taken during acute and convalescent COVID-19 were collected in the United States, Italy and Spain. T cells, B-cell-depleted T cells, or PBMCs supplied cDNA or gDNA.

Two negative PCRs, clearance, or symptom resolution had been documented for recovered Cohort 3 donors. The ends were cut back, 5 bases at V and 3 bases at J, with 17 bases in the middle. The germline CDR1 and CDR2 sequences are ENHRY and SYGVKD. This CDR3 spans 15 amino acids. Method: immunoSEQ multiplex PCR; TCRdb's copy keeps in-frame clones and lacks some. The data hold about 270,000 clones, with roughly 90% observed a single time. The clonotype originates from a woman in her fifties or sixties who had recovered from COVID-19. The chain is built from TRBV10-3 and TRBJ2-7; weak D call: TRBD1 (6 bases). Specimen: PBMCs or T cells enriched from blood (not recorded which). The CDR3 sequence: CAISKNTGSNYEQYF. The CDR3 coding sequence is TGTGCCATCAGTAAGAATACAGGGTCTAACTACGAGCAGTACTTC.